This T cell receptor (beta chain) was recovered during a study of blood T cell repertoires in COVID-19. Study in general: Collection of acute and convalescent COVID-19 samples took place in the United States, Italy and Spain. Sources were T cells, B-cell-depleted T cells, or PBMCs; the material itself was cDNA or gDNA.

This CDR3 contains 17 residues. With V trimmed by 4 bases and J by 3 bases, 14 bases remained unmatched. Germline V lookup: CDR1 SEHNR, CDR2 FQNEAQ (reference sequence). In the original analysis: Scientists estimated how many nucleated cells there were by amplifying reference gene primers. Sequencing was performed with immunoSEQ multiplex PCR; in TCRdb, only in-frame clones are kept and a portion is missing. The DNA was the basis for D and trimming; V, J and clone size are from that table. Of nearly 55,000 clones in the sample, around 80% are singletons; the top ten hold more than 12%. This clone appeared a single time.

This TCR came from a human donor with active or convalescent COVID-19. The donor label of this sample is uncertain. This chain joins TRBV7-9 and TRBJ2-7; 8 bases map to TRBD2. The specimen was peripheral blood. CDR3 region: CASSSFSGVLTFYEQYF. The DNA for the CDR3 is TGTGCCAGCAGCTCATTTAGCGGGGTCCTCACATTCTACGAGCAGTACTTC. The variable domain in full, completed from reference TRBV7-9 and TRBJ2-7, reads DTGVSQNPRHKITKRGQNVTFRCDPISEHNRLYWYRQTLGQGPEFLTYFQNEAQLEKSRLLSDRFSAERPKGSFSTLEIQRTEQGDSAMYLCASSSFSGVLTFYEQYFGPGTRLTVT.